This TCR beta chain was sequenced in a study of T cells in Graves' hyperthyroidism and ophthalmopathy. Germline V gene sequence: CDR1 MGHRA, CDR2 YSYEKL. Germline trimming cut 4 bases from V and 0 bases from J; bases unmatched to any gene: 1. The CDR3 length is 15 residues. This clonotype was counted only a few times. A much larger clonotype is one base distant, so this may be a read error. Amplification of TCR beta CDR3 regions used RNA as the template. Using the HTBI primer set, a first-round RT-PCR was run on the TCR CDR3. TCRdb ran MiXCR on the multiplex PCR reads and lists one entry per CDR3 protein. Among more than 500,000 distinct CDR3 sequences listed, about 43% were seen once.

Sequencing input: peripheral blood or thyroid tissue (not recorded which). The sequence was obtained from an adult woman with Graves' disease, either hyperthyroidism or ophthalmopathy (not recorded which). This chain connects TRBV4-1 to TRBJ1-2, with TRBD1 matching over 11 bases. The CDR3 nucleotides are TGCGCCAGCAGCCGGACAGGGGGCGCTAACTATGGCTACACCTTC. Its translation is CASSRTGGANYGYTF.